The clone carrying this TCR beta chain was counted between two and nine times. Antigen unknown. This specimen comes from a study of post-analysis software for immune sequencing data. Study context: The study covered relapsing-remitting, secondary progressive and progressive-relapsing courses of multiple sclerosis. Study-wide findings and caveats: A significant reduction in normalized Chao1 diversity was observed in multiple sclerosis patients versus controls. A handful of TRBV segments (TRBV5-6, TRBV5-1 and TRBV20-1 among them) occurred more frequently in patients than in controls. Same-batch samples co-clustered strongly by F measure.

Unique molecular identifiers were built into the TCR beta cDNA libraries. The source material, roughly 0.9 to 11 million T cells, gave rise to 500,000 or so cDNA molecules. Each CDR3 protein gets one entry after TCRdb re-called the PCR reads with MiXCR. The table has 450,000 to 700,000 distinct CDR3 sequences, 44% seen once; the top ten hold about 1.8%. V lost 6 bases, J lost 0 bases, and 9 bases lay in between. Looked up from germline, CDR1 is MNHEY and CDR2 is SMNVEV (reference sequence). The CDR3 totals 13 residues. V usage is TRBV27 and J usage is TRBJ2-7; D gene unclear. Input material: blood. The TCR was taken from a girl aged 10-17 years with multiple sclerosis. The CDR3 loop reads CASSPRSSYEQYF. The DNA for the CDR3 is TGTGCCAGCAGCCCAAGAAGCTCCTACGAGCAGTACTTC.